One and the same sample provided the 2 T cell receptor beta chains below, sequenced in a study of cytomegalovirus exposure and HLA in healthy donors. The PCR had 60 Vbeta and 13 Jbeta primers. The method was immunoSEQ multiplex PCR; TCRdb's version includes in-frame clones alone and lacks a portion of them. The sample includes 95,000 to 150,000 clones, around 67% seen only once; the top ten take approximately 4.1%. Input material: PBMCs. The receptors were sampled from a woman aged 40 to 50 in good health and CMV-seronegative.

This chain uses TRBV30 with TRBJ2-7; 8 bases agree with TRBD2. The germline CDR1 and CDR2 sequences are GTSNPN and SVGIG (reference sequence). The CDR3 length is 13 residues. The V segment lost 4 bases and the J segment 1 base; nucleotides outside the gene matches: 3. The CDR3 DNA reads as TGTGCCTGGAATAAGCGGGGGTCCTACGAGCAGTACTTC. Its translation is CAWNKRGSYEQYF.

CDR3 sequence reads: CASSGNWTGLDTQYF. The CDR3 DNA is TGTGCCAGCAGCGGGAACTGGACAGGGTTGGATACGCAGTATTTT. This sequence joins TRBV5-4 and TRBJ2-3; 8 bases align to TRBD1. CDR1 and CDR2 (germline): SGHNT, YYREEE (reference sequence). The CDR3 sequence is 15 residues long. The ends lost 4 bases at V and 6 bases at J; junction bases unmatched: 10.